The rows below give T cell receptor beta chains drawn from one sample of a study of radiotherapy plus CTLA-4 blockade in lung cancer. Here immunoSEQ multiplex PCR was the method, and the copy in TCRdb shows in-frame clones only, minus some. This sample has fewer than 65,000 clones, with 65% to 85% found just once. Sequences were derived from peripheral blood, sampled from a patient treated with radiotherapy plus ipilimumab. The receptors were sampled from a human donor with non-small cell lung cancer whose response to radiotherapy plus ipilimumab could not be evaluated. CDR3s include the opening cysteine and the closing phenylalanine or tryptophan. D genes are given only for firm matches. Clone size is not always given. Where it is, it says once, few, many or a class for expanded clones.

abundance: .; len: 12; v_gene: TRBV29-1; j_gene: TRBJ1-2; d_gene: .; CDR3nt: TGCAGCGTCGTCGGGACACCTTATGGCTACACCTTC; CDR3aa: CSVVGTPYGYTF
abundance: .; len: 18; v_gene: TRBV7-9; j_gene: TRBJ2-7; d_gene: TRBD2; CDR3nt: TGTGCCAGCAGCTTAGAAGGCAGCGGGAGGGGAGCGAGGTACGAGCAGTACTTC; CDR3aa: CASSLEGSGRGARYEQYF
abundance: .; len: 13; v_gene: TRBV28; j_gene: TRBJ2-4; d_gene: TRBD1; CDR3nt: TGTGCCAGCAGTCTACAGGGGCCAAACATTCAGTACTTC; CDR3aa: CASSLQGPNIQYF
abundance: few; len: 15; v_gene: TRBV10-1; j_gene: TRBJ1-3; d_gene: .; CDR3nt: TGCGCCAGCAGGGAACCAGGGGCGGAGGGAAACACCATATATTTT; CDR3aa: CASREPGAEGNTIYF
abundance: once; len: 16; v_gene: TRBV18; j_gene: TRBJ2-5; d_gene: TRBD2; CDR3nt: TGTGCCAGCTCACCAACGGCGGGAGGGCCGGGGGAGACCCAGTACTTC; CDR3aa: CASSPTAGGPGETQYF
abundance: .; len: 14; v_gene: TRBV4-2; j_gene: TRBJ2-1; d_gene: TRBD2; CDR3nt: TGTGCCAGCAGCTTGGGACTAGAAGGGGGGAGGCAGTTCTTC; CDR3aa: CASSLGLEGGRQFF
abundance: .; len: 15; v_gene: TRBV6-4; j_gene: TRBJ2-3; d_gene: .; CDR3nt: TGTGCCAGCAGTGCAGGTGGTTTTGGCACAGATACGCAGTATTTT; CDR3aa: CASSAGGFGTDTQYF
abundance: .; len: 15; v_gene: TRBV11-2; j_gene: TRBJ2-1; d_gene: TRBD1; CDR3nt: TGTGCCAGCAGCTTAGTACAGGGGGCGCAAGGTGAGCAGTTCTTC; CDR3aa: CASSLVQGAQGEQFF
abundance: .; len: 14; v_gene: TRBV7-2; j_gene: TRBJ1-5; d_gene: TRBD1; CDR3nt: TGTGCCAGCAGCTTAGGACAGGGTGATCAGCCCCAGCATTTT; CDR3aa: CASSLGQGDQPQHF
abundance: .; len: 13; v_gene: TRBV28; j_gene: TRBJ2-5; d_gene: .; CDR3nt: TGTGCCAGCAGTTTAGTAGTTCAAGAGACCCAGTACTTC; CDR3aa: CASSLVVQETQYF
abundance: .; len: 14; v_gene: TRBV6-5; j_gene: TRBJ2-7; d_gene: .; CDR3nt: TGTGCCAGCAGTTACAAGCGTATTGCCTACGAGCAGTACTTC; CDR3aa: CASSYKRIAYEQYF
abundance: .; len: 13; v_gene: TRBV25-1; j_gene: TRBJ1-3; d_gene: .; CDR3nt: TGTGCCAGCAGGTACAGCTCTGGAAACACCATATATTTT; CDR3aa: CASRYSSGNTIYF
abundance: .; len: 16; v_gene: TRBV18; j_gene: TRBJ2-7; d_gene: TRBD2; CDR3nt: TGTGCCAGCTCACCTCGCTCGGGGGGGATACCCTACGAGCAGTACTTC; CDR3aa: CASSPRSGGIPYEQYF